The 32 T cell receptor beta chains presented below share a single source sample, sequenced in a study of PD-1 and CTLA-4 blockade in melanoma. TCRdb's copy holds only in-frame clones and misses some; the assay was immunoSEQ multiplex PCR. The sample lists around 21,000 clones; about 87% were seen once. The input for sequencing was CD8+ T cells from peripheral blood, taken before anti-PD-1 treatment. The receptor source for this set is a human donor with melanoma.

The genes are TRBV10-3 and TRBJ2-1; 9 bases map to TRBD2. This CDR3 spans 15 amino acids. Germline loops: CDR1 ENHRY, CDR2 SYGVKD. V lost 6 bases to trimming and J lost 4 bases; unmatched junction nucleotides: 7. This CDR3 reads CAISPWRGGYNEQFF. The CDR3 DNA reads TGTGCCATCAGCCCCTGGCGGGGGGGATACAATGAGCAGTTCTTC.

This chain uses TRBV11-2 with TRBJ1-6; D not resolved. The CDR3 is made up of 15 amino acids. The V end lost 1 base, the J end lost 7 bases, and 11 bases lay between the germline ends. CDR1 is SGHAT and CDR2 is FQNNGV in the germline V gene. Here the CDR3 DNA reads TGTGCCAGCAGCTTAGTCCTAGGCGGGAATTCACCCCTCCACTTT. Translating gives CASSLVLGGNSPLHF.

The chain uses TRBV7-9 and TRBJ1-1, with 7 bases lining up with TRBD1. The CDR3 runs to 14 residues. J gave up 4 bases and V 3 bases, and 5 bases lay outside the gene matches. The germline gives CDR1 SEHNR, CDR2 FQNEAQ (reference sequence). CDR3 in DNA: TGTGCCAGCAGCTTCACAGGGGTTGGCACTGAAGCTTTCTTT. Amino acids: CASSFTGVGTEAFF.

The J gene is TRBJ2-7, the V gene TRBV11-2; D remains ambiguous. Between the trimmed V and J ends, which lost 1 base and 7 bases, there was a span of 11 bases. Germline lookup yields CDR1 SGHAT and CDR2 FQNNGV. The CDR3 covers 13 residues. The CDR3: CASSLGQRLEQYF. CDR3 sequence (DNA): TGTGCCAGCAGCTTAGGGCAGAGGCTAGAGCAGTACTTC.

The chain is built from TRBV30 and TRBJ2-7; no definite D call. The germline V gene encodes CDR1 GTSNPN and CDR2 SVGIG (reference sequence). Trimming shortened V by 7 bases and J by 0 bases, and 10 bases separated the two germline ends. The CDR3 is 12 amino acids. This CDR3 reads CAFDWSSYEQYF. The CDR3 DNA reads TGTGCCTTTGACTGGAGCTCCTACGAGCAGTACTTC. Complete variable domain (other parts from reference TRBV30 and TRBJ2-7): SQTIHQWPATLVQPVGSPLSLECTVEGTSNPNLYWYRQAAGRGLQLLFYSVGIGQISSEVPQNLSASRPQDRQFILSSKKLLLSDSGFYLCAFDWSSYEQYFGPGTRLTVT.

In this sample, this clone is medium-sized (0.01 to 0.1%). The rearrangement uses TRBV19 and TRBJ1-2; the D is unclear. Looked up from germline, CDR1 is LNHDA and CDR2 is SQIVND (reference sequence). CDR3 length: 14 amino acids. V lost 1 base, J lost 8 bases, and 14 bases lay in between. This CDR3 reads CASSIGRKPMGYTF. In DNA, the CDR3 is TGTGCCAGTAGTATAGGCCGGAAGCCTATGGGCTACACCTTC.

Only a few counts were recorded for this clone. The rearrangement joins TRBV5-1 to TRBJ1-6; D remains ambiguous. Germline CDR1 reads SGHRS; CDR2 reads YFSETQ. Trimming removed 0 bases from V and 7 bases from J, with 5 bases in between. The CDR3 has 13 amino acids. The CDR3: CASSLGGNSPLHF. The CDR3 nucleotides read TGCGCCAGCAGCTTGGGCGGCAATTCACCCCTCCACTTT.

The chain combines TRBV12-3 or TRBV12-4 with TRBJ2-1, with a possible D match to TRBD1 (7 bases). With 3 bases removed from V and 7 bases from J, the gap between germline ends came to 10 bases. This CDR3 comprises 13 residues. CDR3 residues: CASSLEGANEQFF. The DNA of the CDR3 is TGTGCCAGCAGTTTGGAGGGGGCAAATGAGCAGTTCTTC.

The genes are TRBV3-1 (or the pseudogene TRBV3-2) and TRBJ1-1; a possible D gene is TRBD1 (6 bases). From germline, CDR1 is LGHDT and CDR2 YNNKEL (reference sequence). The V end lost 4 bases, the J end lost 4 bases, and 16 bases lay between the germline ends. The CDR3 covers 15 residues. The CDR3 loop reads CASSRASGEGTEAFF. For the CDR3, the DNA is TGTGCCAGCAGCCGAGCCTCAGGGGAAGGCACTGAAGCTTTCTTT.

This sequence joins TRBV29-1 and TRBJ2-2; 15 bases match TRBD2. This CDR3 is 17 amino acids long. Unmatched junction bases numbered 7, after V lost 6 bases and J lost 2 bases. The germline V gene encodes CDR1 SQVTM and CDR2 ANQGSEA. The CDR3 loop is CSVEGLAGGLNTGELFF. The DNA for the CDR3 is TGCAGCGTGGAGGGACTAGCGGGGGGCTTAAACACCGGGGAGCTGTTTTTT.

V is TRBV7-9 and J is TRBJ1-2, with 8 bases that match TRBD1. This CDR3 contains 16 residues. V dropped 4 bases and J dropped 4; count of bases not matched to a gene: 11. Germline V gives CDR1 SEHNR, CDR2 FQNEAQ (reference sequence). The CDR3 sequence is CASSSTRTGISYGYTF. The CDR3 DNA sequence: TGTGCCAGCAGCTCTACACGGACAGGGATCTCCTATGGCTACACCTTC. The full variable domain, in which reference TRBV7-9 and TRBJ1-2 provide the parts outside the CDR3, is DTGVSQNPRHKITKRGQNVTFRCDPISEHNRLYWYRQTLGQGPEFLTYFQNEAQLEKSRLLSDRFSAERPKGSFSTLEIQRTEQGDSAMYLCASSSTRTGISYGYTFGSGTRLTVV.

This clone was observed a handful of times. The chain joins TRBV19 to TRBJ1-1; D remains ambiguous. Germline V gives CDR1 LNHDA, CDR2 SQIVND (reference sequence). V was cut by 6 bases and J by 1 base, with 6 bases left in between. The CDR3 covers 12 residues. CDR3 protein: CASRRGNTEAFF. DNA of the CDR3: TGTGCCAGTAGACGGGGGAACACTGAAGCTTTCTTT. Complete variable domain (other parts from reference TRBV19 and TRBJ1-1): DGGITQSPKYLFRKEGQNVTLSCEQNLNHDAMYWYRQDPGQGLRLIYYSQIVNDFQKGDIAEGYSVSREKKESFPLTVTSAQKNPTAFYLCASRRGNTEAFFGQGTRLTVV.

The gene calls are TRBV28 and TRBJ2-5; 7 bases are shared with TRBD2. The CDR3 sequence is 15 residues long. Germline CDR1 reads MDHEN; CDR2 reads SYDVKM. V lost 5 bases and J lost 5; bases outside the gene matches: 11. CDR3 bases: TGTGCCAGCAGTGCACCCCTGGGAGGGACGGAGACCCAGTACTTC. Its translation: CASSAPLGGTETQYF.

This clone appeared a single time. The CDR3 loop reads CASGERGDTQYF. CDR3 DNA sequence: TGTGCCAGCGGAGAGCGGGGAGATACGCAGTATTTT. The chain links TRBV12-3 or TRBV12-4 to TRBJ2-3; 7 nucleotides align to TRBD2. V dropped 8 bases and J dropped 5; count of bases not matched to a gene: 4. This CDR3 contains 12 residues.

The rearrangement links TRBV14 to TRBJ2-5, with TRBD1 as a possible D gene (6 bases). The CDR3 runs to 14 residues. Trimming left V 0 bases short and J 5 bases short, with 10 bases between. Germline CDR1 SGHDN, CDR2 FVKESK. Here the CDR3 reads CASSQEQGGETQYF. CDR3 DNA sequence: TGTGCCAGCAGCCAAGAACAGGGCGGTGAGACCCAGTACTTC. The whole variable domain, remainder taken from reference TRBV14 and TRBJ2-5, is EAGVTQFPSHSVIEKGQTVTLRCDPISGHDNLYWYRRVMGKEIKFLLHFVKESKQDESGMPNNRFLAERTGGTYSTLKVQPAELEDSGVYFCASSQEQGGETQYFGPGTRLLVL.

CDR3 bases: TGTGCCAGCAGCCCGGGGGGGGCCGGGGAGCTGTTTTTT. Amino acid sequence: CASSPGGAGELFF. The genes are TRBV13 and TRBJ2-2, with 8 bases matching TRBD2. Germline V gives CDR1 PRHDT, CDR2 FYEKMQ (reference sequence). V dropped 5 bases and J dropped 6; count of bases not matched to a gene: 2. The CDR3 runs to 13 residues. Filled out from reference TRBV13 and TRBJ2-2, the complete variable domain reads AAGVIQSPRHLIKEKRETATLKCYPIPRHDTVYWYQQGPGQDPQFLISFYEKMQSDKGSIPDRFSAQQFSDYHSELNMSSLELGDSALYFCASSPGGAGELFFGEGSRLTVL.

This clone occurred once. V usage is TRBV28 and J usage is TRBJ1-2; a possible D gene is TRBD1 (5 bases). This CDR3 is 16 amino acids long. Germline V gene sequence: CDR1 MDHEN, CDR2 SYDVKM. The V end was cut by 4 bases, the J end by 4 bases, with 19 bases between. CDR3: CASSSDRAGMGYGYTF. CDR3 nucleotides: TGTGCCAGCAGTTCGGACCGAGCAGGGATGGGCTATGGCTACACCTTC.

V usage is TRBV7-9 and J usage is TRBJ1-2; D gene unclear. Germline CDR1 SEHNR, CDR2 FQNEAQ (reference sequence). CDR3 length: 15 residues. V lost 0 bases and J 4 bases, leaving 12 bases between the germline ends. The CDR3 loop is CASSLAVKVFYGYTF. The CDR3 DNA reads as TGTGCCAGCAGCTTAGCCGTGAAGGTCTTCTATGGCTACACCTTC.

This rearrangement joins TRBV2 to TRBJ2-3; D not resolved. CDR1 and CDR2 (germline): SNHLY, FYNNEI. V lost 10 bases and J 2 bases, leaving 13 bases between the germline ends. CDR3 size: 13 residues. The CDR3 reads CAITSTSTDTQYF. CDR3 coding DNA: TGTGCCATCACGTCCACCTCCACAGATACGCAGTATTTT.

This chain connects TRBV4-1 to TRBJ1-5; the match to TRBD1 covers 7 bases. V shed 0 bases and J 6 bases; nucleotides not matched to a gene: 5. This CDR3 has 15 amino acids. Germline assignment: CDR1 MGHRA and CDR2 YSYEKL. As DNA, the CDR3 is TGCGCCAGCAGCCAAGATCAGGGGGTAGCTCAGCCCCAGCATTTT. This translates into CASSQDQGVAQPQHF.

The chain has TRBV15 and TRBJ2-3; TRBD1 matches 9 bases. CDR3 size: 18 residues. The V and J ends lost 2 bases and 2 bases, in that order; junction bases with no gene match: 11. CDR1 is LNHNV, CDR2 YYDKDF, per germline (reference sequence). The CDR3 bases are TGTGCCACCAGCAGATCAAGGGAGACAGGGGGACCCACAGATACGCAGTATTTT. Amino acids: CATSRSRETGGPTDTQYF.

V gene TRBV4-1 combines with J gene TRBJ1-2, with 8 nucleotides matching TRBD1. There are 13 residues in the CDR3. From germline, CDR1 is MGHRA and CDR2 YSYEKL. After removal of 1 base from V and 6 bases from J, the junction contained 1 base not matched to a gene. The CDR3 reads CASSQGTGNGYTF. The CDR3 DNA reads TGCGCCAGCAGCCAAGGGACAGGGAATGGCTACACCTTC.

CDR3 residues: CASSLGTLYEQYF. For the CDR3, the DNA is TGTGCCAGCAGTTTAGGAACCCTGTACGAGCAGTACTTC. The chain is built from TRBV12-3 or TRBV12-4 and TRBJ2-7; D unresolved. This CDR3 spans 13 amino acids. The V and J ends lost 1 base and 4 bases respectively, with 8 bases between them.

The chain links TRBV6-1 to TRBJ1-2; TRBD1 might be the D (5 bases). Trimming stripped 0 bases from V and 4 bases from J, with 12 bases between. This CDR3 has 15 residues. Germline CDR1 and CDR2: MNHNS and SASEGT. In DNA form, the CDR3 reads TGTGCCAGCAGTGAAGCGGAGACAGTATCCTATGGCTACACCTTC. Translated: CASSEAETVSYGYTF.

This chain uses TRBV10-3 with TRBJ1-2; D perhaps matches TRBD1 (5 bases). This CDR3 contains 13 residues. Germline CDR1 is ENHRY and CDR2 is SYGVKD. V was pared by 3 bases and J by 8 bases, with 13 bases between. The CDR3 spells CAISDGGVWGYTF. DNA of the CDR3: TGTGCCATCAGTGACGGAGGGGTGTGGGGCTACACCTTC.

The chain recombines TRBV6-2 or TRBV6-3 with TRBJ1-2; D remains ambiguous. The CDR3 covers 14 residues. Germline V gene lookup returns CDR1 MNHEY and CDR2 SVGEGT. V gave up 2 bases and J gave up 5 bases, with 12 bases separating them. CDR3 sequence reads: CASSYRSPGYGYTF. The DNA for the CDR3 is TGTGCCAGCAGTTACAGGTCCCCTGGTTATGGCTACACCTTC.

The chain has TRBV28 and TRBJ1-1; 10 nucleotides agree with TRBD1. The CDR3 loop spans 15 amino acids. CDR1 is MDHEN and CDR2 is SYDVKM in the germline V gene. Trimming cost V 5 bases and J 5 bases; bases outside gene matches: 8. In DNA form, the CDR3 reads TGTGCCAGCAGTACCCGACAGGGGGCGCGGACTGAAGCTTTCTTT. Protein sequence: CASSTRQGARTEAFF.

CDR3 bases: TGTGCCAGCACCCAGGGTGGCAATGAGCAGTTCTTC. Amino acids: CASTQGGNEQFF. The J gene is TRBJ2-1, the V gene TRBV27; possible D gene TRBD1, 5 bases. Deletions cut 7 bases from V and 6 bases from J, with 10 bases between. The CDR3 is made up of 12 amino acids. Germline CDR1 is MNHEY and CDR2 is SMNVEV (reference sequence).

The chain uses TRBV28 and TRBJ2-7, with 7 bases lining up with TRBD1. Germline V CDR1 and CDR2: MDHEN, SYDVKM. V lost 4 bases to trimming and J lost 6 bases; unmatched junction nucleotides: 9. The CDR3 is made up of 14 amino acids. CDR3 residues: CASSSDRFKSEQYF. For the CDR3, the DNA is TGTGCCAGCAGTTCGGACAGGTTTAAGAGCGAGCAGTACTTC.

The chain recombines TRBV6-5 with TRBJ1-2, with D perhaps TRBD1 (6 bases). Germline V lookup: CDR1 MNHEY, CDR2 SVGAGI. V was clipped by 5 bases and J by 4 bases, with 17 bases between them. CDR3 length: 15 amino acids. CDR3: CASSPYQGQSYGYTF. In DNA, the CDR3 is TGTGCCAGCAGTCCTTACCAGGGACAATCCTATGGCTACACCTTC.

This clone occurred once. The chain is built from TRBV5-1 and TRBJ1-6; no definite D call. CDR1 and CDR2 from the germline V gene are SGHRS and YFSETQ. V was cut by 0 bases and J by 10 bases, with 11 bases left in between. The CDR3 extends over 14 amino acids. CDR3 in amino acids: CASSLERAKSPLHF. DNA of the CDR3: TGCGCCAGCAGCTTGGAAAGGGCAAAATCACCCCTCCACTTT.

The chain carries TRBV28 and TRBJ1-2; D possibly corresponds to TRBD1 (5 bases). Germline CDR1 is MDHEN and CDR2 is SYDVKM. The CDR3 extends over 15 amino acids. V lost 3 bases, J lost 6 bases, and 17 bases lay in between. CDR3 nucleotides: TGTGCCAGCAGTTTTAGAATACAGGCTGGTGATGGCTACACCTTC. It translates to CASSFRIQAGDGYTF.